This paragraph reports one TCR beta chain. The CDR3 end falls 3 residues outside the read, so it is completed with the germline J gene. These data are taken from a study of T cells in women clearing cervical HPV infection. Assay: immunoSEQ multiplex PCR; the TCRdb copy retains only in-frame clones and omits some. The repertoire shows around 35,000 clones; the top ten hold 1.6%. V lost 2 bases to trimming and J lost 1 base; unmatched junction nucleotides: 14. There are 20 residues in the CDR3. CDR1 WNHNN and CDR2 SYGVQD come from the germline V gene (reference sequence). The rearrangement joins TRBV10-1 to TRBJ2-7, with 13 bases fitting TRBD2. The TCR comes from a woman between 18 and 69 years old with a cervical HPV16 infection that either progressed to CIN3+ or cleared (not recorded which). The sequenced sample was blood buffy coat. The CDR3 here is CASSETGLAGWFVLSYEQYF. CDR3 DNA (partial): TGCGCCAGCAGTGAGACGGGACTAGCGGGATGGTTTGTCCTGTCCTACGAG.